The clone carrying this TCR beta chain was recorded only once. Antigen: not known. The CDR3 is 15 amino acids. V shed 4 bases and J 4 bases; nucleotides not matched to a gene: 3. The germline V gene has CDR1 SGHTA and CDR2 FQGNSA. Measured with immunoSEQ multiplex PCR; TCRdb has only the in-frame clones, and not every one. The sample has about 140,000 clones, nearly 95% seen once. The data belong to a study of T cell responses to AZD1222 COVID-19 vaccine. Study findings and constraints: CD4 TCRs associated with vaccination spanned spike, dominating at 160-218 and 743-854. In a largely white British group with more females than males, clonal diversity was possibly underestimated. Every sample of the repertoires postdated the peak T cell response.

The rearrangement joins TRBV7-2 to TRBJ2-2, with 10 bases identical to TRBD1. The receptor comes from an adult who received the AZD1222 COVID-19 vaccine. The material sequenced was peripheral blood, taken 28 days after the second AZD1222 dose. The CDR3 sequence: CASSSGQGGTGELFF. As DNA, the CDR3 is TGTGCCAGCAGCTCCGGACAGGGGGGCACCGGGGAGCTGTTTTTT.